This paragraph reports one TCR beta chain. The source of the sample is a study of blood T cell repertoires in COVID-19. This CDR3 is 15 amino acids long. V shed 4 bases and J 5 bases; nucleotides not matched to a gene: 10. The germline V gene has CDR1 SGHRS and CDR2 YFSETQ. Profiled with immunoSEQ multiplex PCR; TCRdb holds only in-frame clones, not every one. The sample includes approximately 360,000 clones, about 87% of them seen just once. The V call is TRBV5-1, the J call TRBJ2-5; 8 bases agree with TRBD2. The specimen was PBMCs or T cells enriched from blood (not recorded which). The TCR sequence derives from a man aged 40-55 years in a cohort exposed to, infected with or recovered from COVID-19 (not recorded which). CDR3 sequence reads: CASSRSAGGGETQYF. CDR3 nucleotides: TGCGCCAGCAGCCGTTCGGCGGGAGGCGGCGAGACCCAGTACTTC.